This T cell receptor beta chain was identified during a study of blood T cells in healthy people across ages. The study's findings and limits: Estimates based on one million T cells were treated as lower bounds.

The donors, all healthy, were Caucasians living in Russia, aged roughly 6 to 95. A J-beta primer mix and a sample-barcoded 5' primer were used in a second PCR of roughly 6 to 11 cycles. TCRdb used MiXCR to reprocess the 5' RACE reads, holding one entry per CDR3 protein. The table includes fewer than 900,000 distinct CDR3 sequences, 49% detected once. With respect to this clonotype: What it recognizes is unknown. Sequence at one end of the junction differs from germline and may be a read error.

Sequences were obtained from blood. This TCR derives from a woman aged 55-69 years in good health.

This CDR3 is CASVWREGSCEQYF. The CDR3 nucleotides are TGCGCCAGCGTCTGGCGGGAGGGCTCCTGCGAGCAGTACTTC. The chain is built from TRBV5-1 and TRBJ2-7; 9 bases are shared with TRBD2. The V gene's germline CDR1 is SGHRS and CDR2 YFSETQ. CDR3 length: 14 residues. The whole variable domain, remainder taken from reference TRBV5-1 and TRBJ2-7, is KAGVTQTPRYLIKTRGQQVTLSCSPISGHRSVSWYQQTPGQGLQFLFEYFSETQRNKGNFPGRFSGRQFSNSRSEMNVSTLELGDSALYLCASVWREGSCEQYFGPGTRLTVT.